These 27 T cell receptor beta chains were all obtained from the same sample, sequenced in a study of metastatic and nonmetastatic thyroid tumors. TCRdb re-analyzed the PCR reads using MiXCR. The sample records over 65,000 clones, around 13% being singletons. Nobody among the patients had been given any treatment before thyroid surgery. The sequenced material came from tumor tissue. The receptor source for this set is a female donor with papillary thyroid cancer or a benign thyroid nodule (not recorded which). Some clones in this sample may be carry-over from other donors' samples.

The CDR3 nucleotides are TGTGCCAGCACCCTCACAGGGACTGAGCAGTTCTTC. This translates into CASTLTGTEQFF. The chain couples TRBV5-5 to TRBJ2-1, with D perhaps TRBD1 (6 bases). Germline V lookup: CDR1 SGHKS, CDR2 YYEKEE (reference sequence). This CDR3 has 12 amino acids. The V and J ends lost 6 bases and 9 bases respectively, with 13 bases between them.

This clone was seen more than once but under ten times. The chain employs TRBV7-7 and TRBJ2-3, with 9 bases identical to TRBD2. Germline loops: CDR1 SSHAT, CDR2 FNYEAQ (reference sequence). The CDR3 is 14 amino acids. The CDR3 is CASRRLAATDTQYF. In DNA form, the CDR3 reads TGTGCTAGCCGCAGACTAGCGGCCACAGATACGCAGTATTTT. The variable domain in full, with the rest retrieved from reference TRBV7-7 and TRBJ2-3, is GAGVSQSPRYKVTKRGQDVTLRCDPISSHATLYWYQQALGQGPEFLTYFNYEAQPDKSGLPSDRFSAERPEGSISTLTIQRTEQRDSAMYRCASRRLAATDTQYFGPGTRLTVL.

This clone has a count of ten or more. The CDR3 reads CSVEGGSRGLTGELFF. CDR3 DNA sequence: TGCAGCGTTGAAGGCGGAAGCAGGGGGCTTACCGGGGAGCTGTTTTTT. The chain carries TRBV29-1 and TRBJ2-2, with TRBD1 identical over 8 bases. The CDR3 covers 16 residues. After removal of 1 base from V and 5 bases from J, the junction contained 9 bases not matched to a gene. Germline V gene lookup returns CDR1 SQVTM and CDR2 ANQGSEA.

This clone showed up many times. The chain combines TRBV28 with TRBJ2-7, with D perhaps TRBD1 (6 bases). Germline values: CDR1 MDHEN, CDR2 SYDVKM. The CDR3 is 14 residues long. Trimming removed 10 bases at V and 7 bases at J, with 23 bases between. CDR3 region: CATLRGRFPTEQYF. CDR3 DNA: TGTGCCACTCTCAGGGGCCGCTTCCCAACGGAGCAGTACTTC.

Note on this clone: A much larger clone differs from this one at a single base, so this may be a read error. J is TRBJ2-1 and V is TRBV2, with D maybe TRBD2 (6 bases). The CDR3 has 16 residues. Trimming removed 6 bases from V and 6 bases from J, with 21 bases in between. Germline lookup yields CDR1 SNHLY and CDR2 FYNNEI. CDR3 bases: TGTGCCAGCAGCCTCCAGGTGGGCTGGAGGGGCAATGAGCAGTTCTTC. Translation: CASSLQVGWRGNEQFF.

With respect to this clone: Possible read error: a much larger clone is one base away. The gene calls are TRBV7-3 and TRBJ2-5; D is perhaps TRBD1 or TRBD2 (5 bases each). This CDR3 spans 13 amino acids. Looked up from germline, CDR1 is SGHTA and CDR2 is FQGTGA. V lost 5 bases and J lost 8, with 15 bases in between. CDR3 sequence reads: CASSRGLGDTQYF. The CDR3 bases are TGTGCCAGCAGCCGGGGCCTGGGGGATACCCAGTACTTC.

Remarks on this clone: This may stem from a read error, because a much larger clone lies one nucleotide away. The chain carries TRBV9 and TRBJ1-4, with TRBD1 as a possible D gene (5 bases). CDR1 is SGDLS and CDR2 is YYNGEE in the germline V gene. The V and J ends lost 3 bases and 8 bases respectively, with 17 bases between them. This CDR3 contains 15 residues. CDR3 region: CASSDGTVSGEKLFF. The CDR3, as DNA: TGTGCCAGCAGCGACGGGACTGTGTCGGGGGAAAAACTGTTTTTT.

Remarks on this clone: A junction boundary mismatches the germline segment, possibly from a read error. The rearrangement uses TRBV5-1 and TRBJ2-1; TRBD2 matches at 10 bases. The germline V gene encodes CDR1 SGHRS and CDR2 YFSETQ. The CDR3 has 15 amino acids. CDR3 DNA: TGCGCCATCAGCCTGACGGCTAGCGGGGGTACTGAGCAGTTCTTC. Amino acid sequence: CAISLTASGGTEQFF. Full variable domain (outside the CDR3, taken from reference TRBV5-1 and TRBJ2-1): KAGVTQTPRYLIKTRGQQVTLSCSPISGHRSVSWYQQTPGQGLQFLFEYFSETQRNKGNFPGRFSGRQFSNSRSEMNVSTLELGDSALYLCAISLTASGGTEQFFGPGTRLTVL.

This clone has a count of ten or more. The chain joins TRBV24-1 to TRBJ1-2; 9 bases map to TRBD1. After removal of 4 bases from V and 6 bases from J, the junction contained 8 bases not matched to a gene. The CDR3 has 15 residues. Germline CDR1 is KGHDR and CDR2 is SFDVKD. CDR3: CATSDSITGGDGYTF. Written as DNA, the CDR3 is TGTGCCACCAGTGACTCAATAACAGGGGGCGATGGCTACACCTTC.

In this sample, this clone turned up once. This may arise from a read error, as a much more abundant clone is one base away. The chain carries TRBV5-6 and TRBJ2-7; no reliable D call. Germline V gene sequence: CDR1 SGHDT, CDR2 YYEEEE. The length of the CDR3 is 13 residues. Trimming stripped 1 base from V and 3 bases from J, with 8 bases between. Written as DNA, the CDR3 is TGTGCCAGCAGCTTGTTGAGAAGCTACGAGCAGTACTTC. Protein sequence: CASSLLRSYEQYF.

Concerning this clone: An end of the junction does not agree with germline; a read error may underlie this. The chain recombines TRBV5-4 with TRBJ2-7, with 7 bases aligning to TRBD2. Germline CDR1 SGHNT, CDR2 YYREEE (reference sequence). The CDR3 spans 12 residues. This CDR3 is CASSLRGVEQHF. The DNA of the CDR3 is TGTGCCAGCAGCTTGCGGGGGGTAGAGCAGCACTTC.

This clone has at least ten counts. The CDR3 reads CASSLLAGRVEQFF. The CDR3, as DNA: TGTGCCAGCAGCTTGCTAGCGGGAAGGGTTGAGCAGTTCTTC. The V and J genes are TRBV7-2 and TRBJ2-1; 9 bases match TRBD2. Germline CDR1 and CDR2: SGHTA and FQGNSA. The CDR3 covers 14 residues. Losses at the gene ends were 3 bases for V and 9 bases for J; bases not matched to a gene: 6.

At least ten counts were recorded for this clone. This chain uses TRBV12-3 or TRBV12-4 with TRBJ2-5; TRBD2 aligns across 8 bases. CDR3 length: 16 amino acids. Trimming took 3 bases from V and 5 from J; bases not matched to a gene: 11. Written as DNA, the CDR3 is TGTGCCAGCAGTTTTTCCGGTAGCGGGATCGTGGAGACCCAGTACTTC. As protein: CASSFSGSGIVETQYF.

The sample holds many counts of this clone. The chain carries TRBV4-1 and TRBJ1-1; TRBD1 aligns across 8 bases. This CDR3 spans 15 amino acids. Germline CDR1 reads MGHRA; CDR2 reads YSYEKL. Unmatched junction bases numbered 1, after V lost 0 bases and J lost 1 base. CDR3 sequence (DNA): TGCGCCAGCAGCCAAGAGGGACAGGCGAACACTGAAGCTTTCTTT. This gives the protein CASSQEGQANTEAFF.

The rearrangement links TRBV20-1 to TRBJ2-7, with TRBD1 as a possible D gene (6 bases). Trimming took 3 bases from V and 2 from J, leaving 11 bases between them. The CDR3 contains 13 residues. Germline-derived CDR1 and CDR2 are DFQATT and SNEGSKA (reference sequence). The CDR3 protein is CSASPGAAYEQYF. The CDR3 DNA is TGCAGTGCTAGCCCAGGGGCCGCCTACGAGCAGTACTTC.

About this clone itself: Relative to the germline gene, one junction end is altered; a read error may explain this. The rearrangement uses TRBV7-9 and TRBJ1-1; possible D gene TRBD1, 5 bases. Germline V gene lookup returns CDR1 SEHNR and CDR2 FQNEAQ (reference sequence). CDR3 size: 14 residues. The CDR3 nucleotides are TGTGCCATCAGCTTATCTCAGGGATGCACTGAAGCTTTCTTT. Protein product: CAISLSQGCTEAFF.

This clone was detected ten times or more. This chain links TRBV20-1 with TRBJ1-2, with 10 bases aligning to TRBD1. V dropped 2 bases and J dropped 1; count of bases not matched to a gene: 16. CDR3 length equals 19 residues. Germline lookup yields CDR1 DFQATT and CDR2 SNEGSKA (reference sequence). The DNA for the CDR3 is TGCAGTGCTAGATCCAATCTCCGGGACAGGGGAATCTATAACTATGGCTACACCTTC. Its translation: CSARSNLRDRGIYNYGYTF.

This clone has just a few counts. V and J are TRBV24-1 and TRBJ2-6; a possible D gene is TRBD1 (6 bases). Germline CDR1 KGHDR, CDR2 SFDVKD. The CDR3 runs 18 residues. The V gene lost 3 bases and the J gene lost 0 bases, with 14 bases spanning the gap. For the CDR3, the DNA is TGTGCCACCAGTGATCCCGGGACACGTATCTCTGGGGCCAACGTCCTGACTTTC. Translation gives CATSDPGTRISGANVLTF.

Comment on this clone: One base away lies a much larger clone, so this may be a sequencing read error. The chain employs TRBV18 and TRBJ1-5, with 9 positions matching TRBD1. After removal of 6 bases from V and 0 bases from J, the junction contained 15 bases not matched to a gene. This CDR3 is built from 19 residues. Per the germline V gene, CDR1 is KGHSH and CDR2 is LQKENI. DNA of the CDR3: TGTGCCAGCTCCAAAGGGCCTGGACAGGGGACTAATAGCAATCAGCCCCAGCATTTT. It is translated as CASSKGPGQGTNSNQPQHF.

This clone appeared many times. The chain combines TRBV18 with TRBJ2-7; D gene ambiguous. The V and J ends lost 2 bases and 1 base respectively, with 9 bases between them. The CDR3 has 14 amino acids. Germline V lookup: CDR1 KGHSH, CDR2 LQKENI. The CDR3 DNA follows: TGTGCCAGCTCACCAGGCGGTAGTTCCTACGAGCAGTACTTC. Its protein product is CASSPGGSSYEQYF. The variable domain in full, completed from reference TRBV18 and TRBJ2-7, reads NAGVMQNPRHLVRRRGQEARLRCSPMKGHSHVYWYRQLPEEGLKFMVYLQKENIIDESGMPKERFSAEFPKEGPSILRIQQVVRGDSAAYFCASSPGGSSYEQYFGPGTRLTVT.

This clone has a handful of counts. The chain recombines TRBV4-2 with TRBJ2-2, with TRBD1 as a possible D gene (6 bases). Deletions cut 0 bases from V and 2 bases from J, with 13 bases between. Germline V gives CDR1 LGHNA, CDR2 YNFKEQ. This CDR3 contains 17 residues. As DNA, the CDR3 is TGTGCCAGCAGCCAAGATAATACAGGGCTCAACACCGGGGAGCTGTTTTTT. It translates to CASSQDNTGLNTGELFF.

Comments on this clone: A much more abundant neighbour one base away suggests this may be a read error. Additional DNA sequences in this sample encode the identical CDR3. V is TRBV7-2 and J is TRBJ2-7, with TRBD1 matching over 7 bases. Germline-derived CDR1 and CDR2 are SGHTA and FQGNSA. The junction had 10 bases not matched to a gene; V was cut back by 5 bases and J by 6 bases. This CDR3 contains 14 residues. The CDR3 region is CASSLRQAGGEQYF. The CDR3 DNA reads as TGTGCCAGCAGCCTTCGACAGGCAGGGGGCGAGCAGTACTTC. Together with reference TRBV7-2 and TRBJ2-7, the CDR3 gives the full variable domain: GAGVSQSPSNKVTEKGKDVELRCDPISGHTALYWYRQSLGQGLEFLIYFQGNSAPDKSGLPSDRFSAERTGGSVSTLTIQRTQQEDSAVYLCASSLRQAGGEQYFGPGTRLTVT.

With regard to this clone: A read error may explain this, as a much larger clone is one base away. This specimen includes other DNA sequences encoding the same CDR3. The rearrangement links TRBV20-1 to TRBJ2-7, with D tentatively TRBD1 (5 bases). CDR3 length: 13 residues. Looked up from germline, CDR1 is DFQATT and CDR2 is SNEGSKA (reference sequence). The chain's CDR3 is CSAREIVSLTEYF. CDR3 DNA: TGCAGTGCCAGAGAGATCGTCTCATTGACAGAGTACTTC.

This clone was recorded a few times. A read error may be the cause here, since a much bigger clone is one base away. The rearrangement uses TRBV20-1 and TRBJ2-3; D possibly corresponds to TRBD2 (5 bases). V dropped 5 bases and J dropped 3 bases, with 18 bases sitting between them. Per the germline V gene, CDR1 is DFQATT and CDR2 is SNEGSKA (reference sequence). This CDR3 spans 15 amino acids. The CDR3 DNA reads as TGCAGTGCTGGACTCCCGGGGATCTTGACAGATACGCAGTATTTT. Its protein product is CSAGLPGILTDTQYF.

This clone was seen ten or more times. V and J are TRBV28 and TRBJ1-5, with D possibly TRBD1 on 6 matching bases. This CDR3 spans 16 amino acids. Trimming left V 7 bases short and J 1 base short, with 17 bases between. The V gene's germline CDR1 is MDHEN and CDR2 SYDVKM. The CDR3 loop is CASNFIGTRSNQPQHF. The CDR3 DNA reads as TGTGCCAGCAATTTTATCGGGACAAGAAGCAATCAGCCCCAGCATTTT.

The chain couples TRBV5-1 to TRBJ2-7; no definite D call. V dropped 1 base and J dropped 1 base, with 15 bases sitting between them. Germline assignment: CDR1 SGHRS and CDR2 YFSETQ. This CDR3 region has 16 residues. The CDR3 protein is CASSLSPVQFSYEQYF. The DNA of the CDR3 is TGCGCCAGCAGCTTGTCCCCGGTACAGTTTTCCTACGAGCAGTACTTC.

This clone occurred many times. The chain recombines TRBV6-4 with TRBJ2-1; 9 nucleotides match TRBD2. The CDR3 consists of 15 residues. V lost 5 bases, J lost 0 bases, and 2 bases stayed unmatched. In germline, CDR1 is MRHNA, CDR2 SNTAGT. The CDR3: CASSKLAGSYNEQFF. The CDR3 DNA is TGTGCCAGCAGTAAACTAGCGGGCTCCTACAATGAGCAGTTCTTC.